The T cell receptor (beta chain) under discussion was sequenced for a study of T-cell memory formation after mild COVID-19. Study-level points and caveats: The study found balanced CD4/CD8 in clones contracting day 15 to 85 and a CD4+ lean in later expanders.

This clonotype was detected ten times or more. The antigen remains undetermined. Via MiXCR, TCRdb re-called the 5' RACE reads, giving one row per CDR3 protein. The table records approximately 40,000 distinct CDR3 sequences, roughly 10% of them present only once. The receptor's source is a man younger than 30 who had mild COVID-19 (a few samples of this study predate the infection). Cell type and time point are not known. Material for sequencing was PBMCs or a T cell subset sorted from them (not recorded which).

CDR3 DNA: TGTGCCAGCAGCCCGACAGGGACCTTCCGGCCCCAGCATTTT. It is translated as CASSPTGTFRPQHF. This chain connects TRBV3-2 to TRBJ1-5; the D segment call TRBD1 is taken from the table without a DNA check. TRBV3-2 is a known pseudogene. The CDR3 has 14 residues.